The T cell receptor (beta chain) under discussion was sequenced for a study of cytomegalovirus exposure and HLA in healthy donors. Study-level results: Within the approximately 110 validation repertoires, first-cohort TCR clusters tended to co-occur, according to a later analysis.

TCRdb keeps only in-frame clones here, not all; method: immunoSEQ multiplex PCR. This table has about 140,000 clones, around four fifths appearing once. CDR3 size: 15 residues. V lost 4 bases, J lost 6 bases, and 6 bases stayed unmatched. Per the germline V gene, CDR1 is SGHRS and CDR2 is YFSETQ. Details on this clone: The target antigen is unknown.

The sample comprised PBMCs. The receptor's source is a woman aged 25 to 39 in good health and CMV-seronegative. The chain carries TRBV5-1 and TRBJ2-2; the match to TRBD1 covers 10 bases. The DNA of the CDR3 is TGCGCCAGCAGCCTGACCGGGACAGGGGCCGGGGAGCTGTTTTTT. Its protein product is CASSLTGTGAGELFF.